This entry features one T cell receptor beta chain sequence. What it binds is not known. It was by 5' RACE with UMI labels that the TRB cDNA libraries were prepared. Using the 5' RACE reads, TCRdb records one entry per CDR3 protein without DNA. In all, the sample yields some 25,000 distinct CDR3 sequences. The germline V gene has CDR1 SGHTA and CDR2 FQGTGA. The CDR3 is 14 amino acids. This specimen belongs to a study of CXCR3-negative and CXCR3-positive naive CD8 T cells. General study points: Higher TRB CDR3 hydrophobicity marked CXCR3-positive naive cells relative to CXCR3-negative naive cells. Similar levels of surface CD5 were seen between naive subsets; TCR strength was inferred from TRB CDR3 properties. Memory, not naive, CXCR3-negative and CXCR3-positive cells differed in TRBV-TRBJ usage. Naive subsets were similarly diverse, while memory CD8+ repertoires were much less diverse.

Sequenced material: naive CXCR3- CD8+ T cells from blood. Subset of the sample: CD45RO-CCR7+CD27+CD95- naive CD8+ T cells lacking CXCR3 (TNR3-). The TCR comes from a human donor in good health. Some clones in this sample may be carry-over from other donors' samples. V and J are TRBV7-3 and TRBJ2-5; TCRdb calls TRBD1, which cannot be checked without DNA. The CDR3 loop is CASSPTGGGETKYF.